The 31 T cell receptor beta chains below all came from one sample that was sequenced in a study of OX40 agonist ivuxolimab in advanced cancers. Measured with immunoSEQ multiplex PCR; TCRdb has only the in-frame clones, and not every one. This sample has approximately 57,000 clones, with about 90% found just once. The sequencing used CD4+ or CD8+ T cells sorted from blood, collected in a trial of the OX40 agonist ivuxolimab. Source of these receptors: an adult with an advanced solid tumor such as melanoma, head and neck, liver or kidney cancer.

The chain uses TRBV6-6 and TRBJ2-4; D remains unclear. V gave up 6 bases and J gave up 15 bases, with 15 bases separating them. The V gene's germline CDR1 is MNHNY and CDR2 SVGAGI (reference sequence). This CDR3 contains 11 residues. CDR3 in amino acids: CASSSSGPAYF. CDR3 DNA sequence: TGTGCCAGCAGCTCCTCTGGGCCCGCGTACTTC.

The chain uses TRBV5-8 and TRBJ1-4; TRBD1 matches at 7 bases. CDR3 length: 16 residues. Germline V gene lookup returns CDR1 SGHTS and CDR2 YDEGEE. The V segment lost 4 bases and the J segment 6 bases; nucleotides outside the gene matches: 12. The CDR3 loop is CASSRRYGTADEKLFF. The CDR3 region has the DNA TGTGCCAGCAGCCGCCGGTACGGGACAGCGGATGAAAAACTGTTTTTT.

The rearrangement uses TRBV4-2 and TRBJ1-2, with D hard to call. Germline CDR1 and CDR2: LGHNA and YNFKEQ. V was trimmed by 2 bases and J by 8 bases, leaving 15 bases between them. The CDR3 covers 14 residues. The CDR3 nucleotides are TGTGCCAGCAGCCAACCTATCGGGGAATTCGGCTACACCTTC. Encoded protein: CASSQPIGEFGYTF.

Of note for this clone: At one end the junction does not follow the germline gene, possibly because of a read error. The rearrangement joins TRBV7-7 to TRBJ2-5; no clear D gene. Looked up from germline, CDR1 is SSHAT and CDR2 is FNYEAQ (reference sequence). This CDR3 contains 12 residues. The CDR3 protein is CASSLQGETQYF. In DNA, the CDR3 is TGTGCTAGCAGCCTACAAGGAGAGACCCAGTACTTC.

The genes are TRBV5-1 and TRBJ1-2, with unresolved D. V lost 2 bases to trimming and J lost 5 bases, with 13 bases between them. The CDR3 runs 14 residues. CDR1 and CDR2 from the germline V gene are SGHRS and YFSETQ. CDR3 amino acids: CASSLEIGRYGYTF. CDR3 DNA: TGCGCCAGCAGCTTAGAAATAGGGCGGTATGGCTACACCTTC.

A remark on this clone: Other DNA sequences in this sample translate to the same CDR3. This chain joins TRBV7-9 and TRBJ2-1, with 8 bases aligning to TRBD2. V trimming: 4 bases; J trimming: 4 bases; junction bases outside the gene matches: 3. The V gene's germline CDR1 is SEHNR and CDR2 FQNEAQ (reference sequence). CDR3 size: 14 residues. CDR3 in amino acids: CASSSGTRYNEQFF. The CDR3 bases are TGTGCCAGCAGCTCCGGGACTAGATACAATGAGCAGTTCTTC.

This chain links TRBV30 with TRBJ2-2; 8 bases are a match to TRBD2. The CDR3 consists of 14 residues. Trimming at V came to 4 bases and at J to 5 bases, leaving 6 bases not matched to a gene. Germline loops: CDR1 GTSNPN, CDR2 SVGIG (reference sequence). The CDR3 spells CAWTAGGTTGELFF. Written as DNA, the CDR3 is TGTGCCTGGACGGCGGGAGGAACTACCGGGGAGCTGTTTTTT.

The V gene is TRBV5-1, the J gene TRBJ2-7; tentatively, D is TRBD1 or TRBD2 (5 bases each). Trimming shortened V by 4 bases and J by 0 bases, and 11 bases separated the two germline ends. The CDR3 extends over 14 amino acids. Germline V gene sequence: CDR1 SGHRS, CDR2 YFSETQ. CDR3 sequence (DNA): TGCGCCAGCAGCCCCTGGGGGAGCTCCTACGAGCAGTACTTC. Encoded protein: CASSPWGSSYEQYF.

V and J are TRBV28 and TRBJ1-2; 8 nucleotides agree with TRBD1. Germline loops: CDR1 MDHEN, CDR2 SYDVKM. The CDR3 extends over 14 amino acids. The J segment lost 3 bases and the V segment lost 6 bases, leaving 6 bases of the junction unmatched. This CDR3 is CASRKQGGHYGYTF. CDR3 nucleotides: TGTGCCAGCAGAAAACAGGGGGGGCACTATGGCTACACCTTC.

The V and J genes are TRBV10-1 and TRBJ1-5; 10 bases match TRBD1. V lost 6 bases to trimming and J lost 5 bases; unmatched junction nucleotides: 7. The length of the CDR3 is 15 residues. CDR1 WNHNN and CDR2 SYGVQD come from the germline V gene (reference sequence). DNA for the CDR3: TGCGCCAGCAGCCCGGGACAGGGGTCCGATCAGCCCCAGCATTTT. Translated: CASSPGQGSDQPQHF.

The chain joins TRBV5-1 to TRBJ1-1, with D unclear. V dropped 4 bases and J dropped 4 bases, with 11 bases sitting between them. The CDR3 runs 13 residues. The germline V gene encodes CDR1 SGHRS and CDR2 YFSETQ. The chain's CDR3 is CASSRSGPTEAFF. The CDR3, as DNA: TGCGCCAGCAGCCGTTCAGGACCCACTGAAGCTTTCTTT.

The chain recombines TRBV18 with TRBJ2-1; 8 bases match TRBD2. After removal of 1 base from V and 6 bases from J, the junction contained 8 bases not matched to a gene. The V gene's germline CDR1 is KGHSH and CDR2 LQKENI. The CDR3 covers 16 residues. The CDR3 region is CASSPQNGRAVNEQFF. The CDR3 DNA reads TGTGCCAGCTCACCACAGAACGGGAGGGCCGTCAATGAGCAGTTCTTC.

The CDR3 protein is CASSLIQETGEQYF. CDR3 sequence (DNA): TGTGCCAGCAGTTTAATTCAGGAAACGGGCGAGCAGTACTTC. The gene calls are TRBV28 and TRBJ2-7, with unresolved D. The CDR3 runs 14 residues. Trimming shortened V by 2 bases and J by 6 bases, and 14 bases separated the two germline ends. Germline-derived CDR1 and CDR2 are MDHEN and SYDVKM.

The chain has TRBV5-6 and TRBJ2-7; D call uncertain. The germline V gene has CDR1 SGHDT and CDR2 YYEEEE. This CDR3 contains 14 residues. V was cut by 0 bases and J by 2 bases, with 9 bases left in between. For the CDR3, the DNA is TGTGCCAGCAGCTTGGCCGGTATCCCCTACGAGCAGTACTTC. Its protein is CASSLAGIPYEQYF.

CDR3 coding DNA: TGTGCCATCAGTGACCAATTAGCGGGAGAAGAGACCCAGTACTTC. It is translated as CAISDQLAGEETQYF. The V and J genes are TRBV10-3 and TRBJ2-5, with TRBD2 identical over 9 bases. This CDR3 spans 15 amino acids. Germline CDR1 ENHRY, CDR2 SYGVKD. J gave up 3 bases and V 3 bases, and 5 bases lay outside the gene matches.

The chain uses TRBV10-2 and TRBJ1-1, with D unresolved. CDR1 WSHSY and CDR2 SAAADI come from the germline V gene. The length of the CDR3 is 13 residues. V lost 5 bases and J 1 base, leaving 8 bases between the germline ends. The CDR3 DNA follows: TGCGCCAGCAGTTCCTTCGGGAACACTGAAGCTTTCTTT. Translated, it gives CASSSFGNTEAFF.

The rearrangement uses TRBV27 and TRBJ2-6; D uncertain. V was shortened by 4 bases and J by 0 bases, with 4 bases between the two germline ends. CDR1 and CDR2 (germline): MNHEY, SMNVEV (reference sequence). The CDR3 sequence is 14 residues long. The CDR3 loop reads CASSYYSGANVLTF. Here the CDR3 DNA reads TGTGCCAGCAGTTATTACTCTGGGGCCAACGTCCTGACTTTC.

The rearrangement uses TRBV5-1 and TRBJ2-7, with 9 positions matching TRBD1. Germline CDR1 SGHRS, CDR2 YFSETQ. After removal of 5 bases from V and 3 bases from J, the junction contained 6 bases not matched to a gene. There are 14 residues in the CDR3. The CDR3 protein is CASRGTGPLYEQYF. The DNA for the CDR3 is TGCGCCAGCAGGGGGACAGGGCCCCTCTACGAGCAGTACTTC.

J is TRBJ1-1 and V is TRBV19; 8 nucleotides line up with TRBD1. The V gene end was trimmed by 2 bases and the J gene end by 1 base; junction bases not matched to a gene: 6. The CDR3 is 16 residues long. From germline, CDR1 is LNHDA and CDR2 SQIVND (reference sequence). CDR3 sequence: CASSILRGRGNTEAFF. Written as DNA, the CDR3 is TGTGCCAGTAGTATACTCAGGGGGCGCGGGAACACTGAAGCTTTCTTT.

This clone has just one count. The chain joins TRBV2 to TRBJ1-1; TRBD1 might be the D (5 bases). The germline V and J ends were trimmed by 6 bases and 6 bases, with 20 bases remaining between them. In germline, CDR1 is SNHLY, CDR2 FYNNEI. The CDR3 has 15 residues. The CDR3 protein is CASSSGQSGFSEAFF. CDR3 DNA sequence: TGTGCCAGCAGCTCGGGGCAGTCAGGTTTCTCTGAAGCTTTCTTT.

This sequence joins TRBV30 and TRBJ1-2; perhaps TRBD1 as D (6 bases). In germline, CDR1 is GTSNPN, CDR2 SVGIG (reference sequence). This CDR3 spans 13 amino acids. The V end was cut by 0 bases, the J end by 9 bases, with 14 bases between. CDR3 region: CAWSVLGGWSYTF. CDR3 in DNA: TGTGCCTGGAGTGTTCTGGGGGGCTGGAGCTACACCTTC.

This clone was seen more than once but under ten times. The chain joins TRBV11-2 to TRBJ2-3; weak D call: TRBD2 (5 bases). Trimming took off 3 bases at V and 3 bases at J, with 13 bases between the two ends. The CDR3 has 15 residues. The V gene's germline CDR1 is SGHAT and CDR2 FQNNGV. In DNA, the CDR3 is TGTGCCAGCAGCTTCGAGGGCAGACATACAGATACGCAGTATTTT. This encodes CASSFEGRHTDTQYF.

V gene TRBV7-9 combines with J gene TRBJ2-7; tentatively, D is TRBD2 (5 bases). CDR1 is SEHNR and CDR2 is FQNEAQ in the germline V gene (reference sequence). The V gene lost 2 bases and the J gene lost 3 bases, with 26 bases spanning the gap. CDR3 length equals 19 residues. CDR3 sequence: CASSLFLMTGLPDRYEQYF. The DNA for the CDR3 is TGTGCCAGCAGCTTATTTCTTATGACGGGGTTACCAGACCGCTACGAGCAGTACTTC.

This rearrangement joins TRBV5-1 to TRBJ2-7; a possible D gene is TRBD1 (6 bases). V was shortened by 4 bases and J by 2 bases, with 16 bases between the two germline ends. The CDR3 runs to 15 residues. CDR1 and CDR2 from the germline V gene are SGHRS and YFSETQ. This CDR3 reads CASSPDGTHTYEQYF. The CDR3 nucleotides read TGCGCCAGCAGCCCTGACGGGACACATACCTACGAGCAGTACTTC.

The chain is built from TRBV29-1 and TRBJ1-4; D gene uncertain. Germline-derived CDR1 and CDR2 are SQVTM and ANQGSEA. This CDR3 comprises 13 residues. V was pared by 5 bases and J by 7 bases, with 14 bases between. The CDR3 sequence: CSVRFGGSEKLFF. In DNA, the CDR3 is TGCAGCGTTAGGTTTGGAGGGTCTGAAAAACTGTTTTTT.

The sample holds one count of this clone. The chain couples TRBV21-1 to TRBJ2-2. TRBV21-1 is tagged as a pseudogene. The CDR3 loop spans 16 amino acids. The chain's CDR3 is CASSHSPSPDTGELFF. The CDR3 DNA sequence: TGTGCCAGCAGTCATTCCCCGAGTCCAGATACCGGGGAGCTGTTTTTT.

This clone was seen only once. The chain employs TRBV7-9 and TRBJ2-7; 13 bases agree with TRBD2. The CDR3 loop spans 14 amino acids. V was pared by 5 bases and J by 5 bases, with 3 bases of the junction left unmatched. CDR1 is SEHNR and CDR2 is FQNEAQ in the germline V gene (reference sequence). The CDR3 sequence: CASSVGLAGNEQYF. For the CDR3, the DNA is TGTGCCAGCAGCGTGGGACTAGCGGGAAACGAGCAGTACTTC.

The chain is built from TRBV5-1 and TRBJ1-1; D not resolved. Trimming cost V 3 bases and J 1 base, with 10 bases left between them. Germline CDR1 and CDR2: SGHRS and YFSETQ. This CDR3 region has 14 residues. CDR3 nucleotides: TGCGCCAGCAGCTGGCAAGGTACGAACACTGAAGCTTTCTTT. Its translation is CASSWQGTNTEAFF. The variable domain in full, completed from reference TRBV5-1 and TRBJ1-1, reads KAGVTQTPRYLIKTRGQQVTLSCSPISGHRSVSWYQQTPGQGLQFLFEYFSETQRNKGNFPGRFSGRQFSNSRSEMNVSTLELGDSALYLCASSWQGTNTEAFFGQGTRLTVV.

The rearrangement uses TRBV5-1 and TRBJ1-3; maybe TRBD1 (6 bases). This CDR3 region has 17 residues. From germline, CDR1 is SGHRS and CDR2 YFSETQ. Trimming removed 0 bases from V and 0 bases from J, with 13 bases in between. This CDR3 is CASSLAPGVVSGNTIYF. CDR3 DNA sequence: TGCGCCAGCAGCTTGGCGCCAGGGGTTGTCTCTGGAAACACCATATATTTT.

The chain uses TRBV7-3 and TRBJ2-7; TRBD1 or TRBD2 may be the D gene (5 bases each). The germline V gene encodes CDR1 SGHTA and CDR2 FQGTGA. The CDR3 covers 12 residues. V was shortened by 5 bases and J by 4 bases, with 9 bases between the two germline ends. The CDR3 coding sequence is TGTGCCAGCAGCCGGGACCGATACGAGCAGTACTTC. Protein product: CASSRDRYEQYF.

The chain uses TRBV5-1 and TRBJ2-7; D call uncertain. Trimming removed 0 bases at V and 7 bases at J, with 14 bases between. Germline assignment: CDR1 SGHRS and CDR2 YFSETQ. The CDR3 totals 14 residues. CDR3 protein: CASSLAPGPGEQYF. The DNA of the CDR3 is TGCGCCAGCAGCTTGGCCCCAGGACCCGGGGAGCAGTACTTC.